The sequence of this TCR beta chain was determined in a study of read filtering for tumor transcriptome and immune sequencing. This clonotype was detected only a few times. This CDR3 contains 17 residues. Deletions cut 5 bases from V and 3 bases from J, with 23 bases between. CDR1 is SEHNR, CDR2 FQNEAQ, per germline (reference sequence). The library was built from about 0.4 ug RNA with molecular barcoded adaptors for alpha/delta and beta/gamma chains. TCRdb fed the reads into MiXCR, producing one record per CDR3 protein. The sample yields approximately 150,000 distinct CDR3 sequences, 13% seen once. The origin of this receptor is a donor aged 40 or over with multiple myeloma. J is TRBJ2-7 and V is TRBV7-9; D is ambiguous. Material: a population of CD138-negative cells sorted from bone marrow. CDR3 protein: CASSAMGISHKGYEQYF. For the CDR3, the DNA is TGTGCCAGCAGCGCTATGGGGATAAGCCATAAGGGCTACGAGCAGTACTTC.